What follows are 20 T cell receptor beta chains derived from one specimen sequenced in a study of blood T cell repertoires in COVID-19. TCRdb's copy holds only in-frame clones and misses some; the assay was immunoSEQ multiplex PCR. The sample yields tens of thousands of clones, 65% to 85% seen once. The specimen was peripheral blood. The source of these receptors is an older man with COVID-19, enrolled during active disease.

The chain carries TRBV9 and TRBJ2-3; D perhaps matches TRBD2 (7 bases). The CDR3 consists of 20 residues. Trimming removed 0 bases from V and 0 bases from J, with 23 bases in between. CDR1 and CDR2 (germline): SGDLS, YYNGEE. The CDR3 coding sequence is TGTGCCAGCAGCGTAGAAGGAACGGGGGGCCCCGCTACTAGCACAGATACGCAGTATTTT. Translating it yields CASSVEGTGGPATSTDTQYF.

The V and J genes are TRBV6-5 and TRBJ1-2; a weak D match, TRBD1 (5 bases). Germline V lookup: CDR1 MNHEY, CDR2 SVGAGI. The CDR3 is 14 residues long. V was pared by 5 bases and J by 8 bases, with 18 bases between. CDR3 nucleotides: TGTGCCAGCAGTAACCCAGGGACGGGGGTAGGCTACACCTTC. Residues: CASSNPGTGVGYTF.

The gene calls are TRBV3-1 (or the pseudogene TRBV3-2) and TRBJ1-1, with D maybe TRBD1 (6 bases). The CDR3 is made up of 15 amino acids. CDR1 LGHDT and CDR2 YNNKEL come from the germline V gene (reference sequence). The V gene lost 0 bases and the J gene lost 5 bases, with 13 bases spanning the gap. The CDR3 bases are TGTGCCAGCAGCCAAGATTTGGGGGCAGTGACTGAAGCTTTCTTT. This sequence encodes CASSQDLGAVTEAFF.

CDR3 sequence reads: CASSLRPRSEQYV. DNA for the CDR3: TGTGCCAGCAGCTTAAGGCCTAGAAGTGAGCAGTACGTC. The V call is TRBV7-2, the J call TRBJ2-7; D is undetermined. Germline V CDR1 and CDR2: SGHTA, FQGNSA. V was trimmed by 2 bases and J by 7 bases, leaving 12 bases between them. This CDR3 has 13 residues.

This clone was picked up a small number of times. This chain joins TRBV7-6 and TRBJ1-3; tentative D call: TRBD1 (5 bases). V was trimmed by 6 bases and J by 4 bases, leaving 16 bases between them. The CDR3 has 15 residues. From germline, CDR1 is SGHVS and CDR2 FNYEAQ. The CDR3 DNA reads TGTGCCAGCAGTTTTGGAGGGGTGGGAGGAAACACCATATATTTT. Protein sequence: CASSFGGVGGNTIYF.

The chain employs TRBV14 and TRBJ2-1; 9 bases align to TRBD2. CDR1 and CDR2 (germline): SGHDN, FVKESK. Unmatched junction bases numbered 11, after V lost 3 bases and J lost 8 bases. The CDR3 contains 16 residues. DNA of the CDR3: TGTGCCAGCAGCCACCGCTTCCAGGGACTAGCACATGAGCAGTTCTTC. Protein: CASSHRFQGLAHEQFF.

The J gene is TRBJ1-1, the V gene TRBV12-3 or TRBV12-4; maybe TRBD1 (5 bases). The V end lost 5 bases, the J end lost 10 bases, and 17 bases lay between the germline ends. CDR3 length: 13 amino acids. The CDR3 DNA sequence: TGTGCCAGCAGTCCCCGCAGGGAAGGTAGAGCTTTCTTT. Amino acids: CASSPRREGRAFF.

This chain links TRBV7-2 with TRBJ2-1; 8 bases line up with TRBD2. V lost 5 bases to trimming and J lost 2 bases; unmatched junction nucleotides: 5. Germline V gene data show CDR1 as SGHTA and CDR2 as FQGNSA. The CDR3 sequence is 15 residues long. The CDR3 loop is CASSPGGVPYNEQFF. CDR3 DNA sequence: TGTGCCAGCAGCCCGGGGGGGGTTCCCTACAATGAGCAGTTCTTC.

This rearrangement joins TRBV4-1 to TRBJ1-6; D call uncertain. V lost 1 base and J lost 3, with 10 bases in between. Germline V lookup: CDR1 MGHRA, CDR2 YSYEKL. The CDR3 spans 16 residues. In nucleotides, the CDR3 is TGCGCCAGCAGCCAAGGGGCCCAGCACTATAATTCACCCCTCCACTTT. This codes for CASSQGAQHYNSPLHF.

The chain couples TRBV5-1 to TRBJ1-1, with a possible D match to TRBD1 (6 bases). Germline CDR1 is SGHRS and CDR2 is YFSETQ. V was trimmed by 0 bases and J by 1 base, leaving 10 bases between them. The length of the CDR3 is 15 residues. In nucleotides, the CDR3 is TGCGCCAGCAGCTTGGCGGCAGGGGAGAACACTGAAGCTTTCTTT. Translated, it gives CASSLAAGENTEAFF. Together with reference TRBV5-1 and TRBJ1-1, the CDR3 gives the full variable domain: KAGVTQTPRYLIKTRGQQVTLSCSPISGHRSVSWYQQTPGQGLQFLFEYFSETQRNKGNFPGRFSGRQFSNSRSEMNVSTLELGDSALYLCASSLAAGENTEAFFGQGTRLTVV.

This clone was counted a few times. The CDR3 loop reads CASSAAGTGYGYTF. In nucleotides, the CDR3 is TGTGCCAGCAGCGCGGCTGGGACAGGGTATGGCTACACCTTC. The chain uses TRBV7-2 and TRBJ1-2; 9 bases agree with TRBD1. Germline trimming cut 5 bases from V and 5 bases from J; bases unmatched to any gene: 6. The germline CDR1 and CDR2 sequences are SGHTA and FQGNSA. The CDR3 spans 14 residues.

The V and J genes are TRBV6-6 and TRBJ2-2, with 11 bases fitting TRBD2. This CDR3 spans 14 amino acids. Germline loops: CDR1 MNHNY, CDR2 SVGAGI (reference sequence). V shed 5 bases and J 6 bases; nucleotides not matched to a gene: 2. In DNA form, the CDR3 reads TGTGCCAGCAGTCTTAGCGGGAGGGCCGGGGAGCTGTTTTTT. Its protein is CASSLSGRAGELFF.

The J gene is TRBJ1-4, the V gene TRBV20-1; D unresolved. The CDR3 consists of 14 residues. With 3 bases removed from V and 7 bases from J, the gap between germline ends came to 15 bases. Looked up from germline, CDR1 is DFQATT and CDR2 is SNEGSKA (reference sequence). This chain's CDR3 is CSASIRVGGEKLFF. Here the CDR3 DNA reads TGCAGTGCTAGTATCCGGGTAGGAGGTGAAAAACTGTTTTTT.

This chain joins TRBV11-3 and TRBJ2-3; 9 nucleotides agree with TRBD2. The CDR3 is 16 amino acids. Germline V lookup: CDR1 SGHNT, CDR2 YENEEA. The V gene end was trimmed by 4 bases and the J gene end by 2 bases; junction bases not matched to a gene: 7. The CDR3: CASSSRAGGPTDTQYF. Written as DNA, the CDR3 is TGTGCCAGCAGCTCCAGAGCGGGAGGCCCCACAGATACGCAGTATTTT.

In its sample, this clone was seen once. CDR3 nucleotides: TGCGCCAGCAGCTTGGTGGACACTAAGGATGAGCAGTTCTTC. Translating it yields CASSLVDTKDEQFF. The gene calls are TRBV5-1 and TRBJ2-1; a possible D gene is TRBD1 (5 bases). The CDR3 loop spans 14 amino acids. The V gene lost 0 bases and the J gene lost 8 bases, with 12 bases spanning the gap. Per the germline V gene, CDR1 is SGHRS and CDR2 is YFSETQ.

The CDR3 DNA follows: TGTGCCAGCAGTTTACCGCAGGGGGCTGGCACAGATACGCAGTATTTT. Translating gives CASSLPQGAGTDTQYF. This chain joins TRBV27 and TRBJ2-3; 8 bases agree with TRBD1. This CDR3 comprises 16 residues. With 2 bases clipped from V and 1 base from J, the junction kept 5 bases outside the gene matches. Germline assignment: CDR1 MNHEY and CDR2 SMNVEV (reference sequence).

This rearrangement joins TRBV5-5 to TRBJ1-5, with 8 bases that match TRBD1. The ends lost 2 bases at V and 3 bases at J; junction bases unmatched: 7. The germline gives CDR1 SGHKS, CDR2 YYEKEE (reference sequence). The CDR3 consists of 16 residues. The CDR3 region is CASSLSTGDYNQPQHF. For the CDR3, the DNA is TGTGCCAGCAGCTTATCGACAGGGGACTACAATCAGCCCCAGCATTTT.

The V call is TRBV5-6, the J call TRBJ2-1, with D tentatively TRBD1 (5 bases). Germline-derived CDR1 and CDR2 are SGHDT and YYEEEE. The CDR3 covers 15 residues. V was cut by 4 bases and J by 1 base, with 12 bases left in between. CDR3 bases: TGTGCCAGCAGCCAGGGCAGGGCATCCTACAATGAGCAGTTCTTC. Translated: CASSQGRASYNEQFF.

This clone was seen just once. For the CDR3, the DNA is TGCGCCAGCAGCCAAGATTGGGGAGGACAGGGGAGCTATGGCTACACCTTC. It specifies CASSQDWGGQGSYGYTF. This chain uses TRBV4-3 with TRBJ1-2; 9 bases agree with TRBD1. CDR1 and CDR2 (germline): LGHNA, YSLEER. CDR3 length equals 17 residues. The V gene end was trimmed by 0 bases and the J gene end by 4 bases; junction bases not matched to a gene: 9.

The chain carries TRBV28 and TRBJ1-6; 10 bases match TRBD1. Per the germline V gene, CDR1 is MDHEN and CDR2 is SYDVKM. With V trimmed by 4 bases and J by 5 bases, 5 bases remained unmatched. This CDR3 contains 16 residues. The CDR3 spells CASSSAGTGDNSPLHF. CDR3 nucleotides: TGTGCCAGCAGTTCTGCCGGGACAGGGGATAATTCACCCCTCCACTTT.